The sequence of this T cell receptor beta chain was determined in a study of T cell changes during pregnancy in multiple sclerosis. Clones were sequenced by immunoSEQ multiplex PCR, and TCRdb holds only the in-frame ones, with some missing. The sample has about 120,000 clones, around 93% seen once; the top ten hold approximately 6.3%. V lost 5 bases and J lost 0; bases outside the gene matches: 13. CDR3 length: 19 residues. The germline V gene encodes CDR1 SGHNT and CDR2 YENEEA. This sequence was found in a female donor with multiple sclerosis, enrolled in a pregnancy study. The source material was peripheral blood, sampled before pregnancy. The chain has TRBV11-3 and TRBJ1-5, with TRBD1 matching 10 bases. In DNA, the CDR3 is TGTGCCAGCAGCGCCGAGTCCCGGGACAGGGGTGATAGCAATCAGCCCCAGCATTTT. It specifies CASSAESRDRGDSNQPQHF.